This T cell receptor (beta chain) comes out of a study of blood T cell repertoires in COVID-19. Germline V gene sequence: CDR1 SGHAT, CDR2 FQNNGV. V lost 5 bases and J lost 7; bases outside the gene matches: 7. The CDR3 contains 13 residues. In the authors' workflow: Estimated nucleated cell counts came from reference gene primer amplification. Clones were sequenced by immunoSEQ multiplex PCR, and TCRdb holds only the in-frame ones, with some missing. V, J and clone size are those of that table, while D and trimming were read from the DNA. Of about 120,000 clones listed, over 75% are singletons. This chain joins TRBV11-2 and TRBJ1-2; 7 positions match TRBD1. This receptor was identified in a woman at least 80 years old with acute or convalescent COVID-19. Specimen: peripheral blood. The CDR3 DNA is TGTGCCAGCAGCCCCGGGACAGAATCTGGCTACACCTTC. Translating gives CASSPGTESGYTF.